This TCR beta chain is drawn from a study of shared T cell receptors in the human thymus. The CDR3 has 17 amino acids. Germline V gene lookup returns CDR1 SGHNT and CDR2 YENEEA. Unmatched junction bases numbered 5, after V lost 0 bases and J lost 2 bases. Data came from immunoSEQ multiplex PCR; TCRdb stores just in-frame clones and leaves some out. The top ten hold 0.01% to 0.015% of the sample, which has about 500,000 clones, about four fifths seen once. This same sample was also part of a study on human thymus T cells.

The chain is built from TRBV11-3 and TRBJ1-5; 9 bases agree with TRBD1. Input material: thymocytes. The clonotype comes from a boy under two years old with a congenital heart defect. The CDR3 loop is CASSLDSTGGGNQPQHF. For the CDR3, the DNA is TGTGCCAGCAGCTTAGATTCCACAGGGGGCGGCAATCAGCCCCAGCATTTT. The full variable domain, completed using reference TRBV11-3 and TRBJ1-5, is EAGVVQSPRYKIIEKKQPVAFWCNPISGHNTLYWYLQNLGQGPELLIRYENEEAVDDSQLPKDRFSAERLKGVDSTLKIQPAELGDSAVYLCASSLDSTGGGNQPQHFGDGTRLSIL.